Given below is one T cell receptor beta chain in context. Some clones are missing from TCRdb's copy, which holds only in-frame ones; the method was immunoSEQ multiplex PCR. The repertoire includes roughly 70,000 clones, under 90% of them detected once, and about 0.6% sits in the top ten. This specimen belongs to a study of T cell clones after liver transplantation. Trimming pared 8 bases from V and 4 bases from J, leaving 15 bases between. The CDR3 has 13 residues. Germline CDR1 reads MDHEN; CDR2 reads SYDVKM. The genes are TRBV28 and TRBJ2-7; D perhaps matches TRBD2 (6 bases). The material was CD4+ T cells from blood, obtained before liver transplant. The sequence derives from a human donor who received a liver transplant. The CDR3 sequence is CASRSGALYEQYF. The CDR3 region has the DNA TGTGCCAGCCGTAGCGGTGCCCTGTACGAGCAGTACTTC.